These 32 T cell receptor beta chains were all obtained from the same sample, sequenced in a study of T cells in Graves' hyperthyroidism and ophthalmopathy. Regions amplified from RNA transcripts were the TCR beta CDR3 regions. The HTBI set primed first-round TCR CDR3 RT-PCR. A single record per CDR3 protein comes from TCRdb applying MiXCR to the multiplex PCR reads. Altogether 480,000 or so distinct CDR3 sequences are present, roughly an eighth being singletons, with the ten largest covering over 15%. Material for sequencing was blood. Source of these receptors: a woman between 18 and 29 years old with Graves' hyperthyroidism.

This clonotype was counted ten times or more. The rearrangement uses TRBV11-2 and TRBJ1-1, with a tentative D call TRBD1 (5 bases). Between the trimmed V and J ends, which lost 4 bases and 4 bases, there was a span of 13 bases. The CDR3 totals 14 residues. CDR1 and CDR2 (germline): SGHAT, FQNNGV. The CDR3 bases are TGTGCCAGCAGCTCAGAGGCGGGGACCACTGAAGCTTTCTTT. This translates into CASSSEAGTTEAFF.

This clonotype was counted ten times or more. The chain links TRBV12-3 or TRBV12-4 to TRBJ2-7; D not resolved. The CDR3 runs to 11 residues. The V gene lost 5 bases and the J gene lost 4 bases, with 6 bases spanning the gap. The CDR3, as DNA: TGTGCCAGCAGTCGCGGTTACGAGCAGTACTTC. It translates to CASSRGYEQYF.

This clonotype has a count of ten or more. V gene TRBV5-4 combines with J gene TRBJ2-1; 11 bases line up with TRBD1. Trimming removed 3 bases from V and 3 bases from J; junction bases left unmatched: 5. The length of the CDR3 is 16 residues. The germline gives CDR1 SGHNT, CDR2 YYREEE (reference sequence). CDR3 amino acids: CASSSGTGGNYNEQFF. The DNA of the CDR3 is TGTGCCAGCAGCTCCGGGACAGGGGGAAACTACAATGAGCAGTTCTTC.

This clonotype was detected ten times or more. This chain joins TRBV12-3 or TRBV12-4 and TRBJ2-3, with no clear D. This CDR3 is 12 amino acids long. The V gene lost 7 bases and the J gene lost 5 bases, with 10 bases spanning the gap. The CDR3 loop is CASTLSGDTQYF. CDR3 in DNA: TGTGCCAGCACCTTAAGTGGAGATACGCAGTATTTT.

At least ten counts were recorded for this clonotype. This chain joins TRBV9 and TRBJ2-5; 7 bases match TRBD2. CDR1 and CDR2 (germline): SGDLS, YYNGEE. The CDR3 is 14 residues long. With 4 bases clipped from V and 4 bases from J, the junction kept 7 bases outside the gene matches. This chain's CDR3 is CASSPVGGGETQYF. As DNA, the CDR3 is TGTGCCAGCAGCCCCGTGGGGGGGGGAGAGACCCAGTACTTC.

This clonotype has at least ten counts. This chain uses TRBV3-1 with TRBJ2-1, with 7 bases matching TRBD2. V gave up 1 base and J gave up 7 bases; unmatched junction bases: 1. CDR3 size: 13 residues. Germline values: CDR1 LGHDT, CDR2 YNNKEL (reference sequence). The CDR3 region has the DNA TGTGCCAGCAGCCAAGGCGGGAGTAATGAGCAGTTCTTC. Translation: CASSQGGSNEQFF.

This clonotype has at least ten counts. The chain employs TRBV19 and TRBJ1-1; no clear D gene. The CDR3 spans 12 residues. V was trimmed by 6 bases and J by 0 bases, leaving 5 bases between them. The germline V gene has CDR1 LNHDA and CDR2 SQIVND (reference sequence). CDR3 nucleotides: TGTGCCAGTAGAGCCATGAACACTGAAGCTTTCTTT. Translation gives CASRAMNTEAFF.

There are many counts of this clonotype. The rearrangement uses TRBV29-1 and TRBJ2-1; possibly TRBD2 for D (6 bases). Germline lookup yields CDR1 SQVTM and CDR2 ANQGSEA. The CDR3 contains 12 residues. Trimming stripped 4 bases from V and 5 bases from J, with 9 bases between. The CDR3 spells CSVGGVHNEQFF. CDR3 in DNA: TGCAGCGTTGGGGGGGTGCACAATGAGCAGTTCTTC.

As to this clonotype: With a much larger clone just one base away, this may be a read error. This chain joins TRBV6-6 and TRBJ1-2; 10 nucleotides line up with TRBD1. This CDR3 contains 16 residues. From germline, CDR1 is MNHNY and CDR2 SVGAGI (reference sequence). J was trimmed by 3 bases and V by 0 bases; bases with no gene match: 4. CDR3 DNA: TGTGCCAGCAGTTACTCGGCCGGGACAGGGGACTATGGCTACACCTTC. Its protein is CASSYSAGTGDYGYTF.

J is TRBJ2-1 and V is TRBV7-6; no clear D gene. V was cut by 1 base and J by 1 base, with 8 bases left in between. The germline CDR1 and CDR2 sequences are SGHVS and FNYEAQ. This CDR3 comprises 15 residues. This CDR3 is CASSLGPASYNEQFF. The CDR3 DNA reads as TGTGCCAGCAGCTTAGGCCCAGCGTCCTACAATGAGCAGTTCTTC.

The sample holds a few counts of this clonotype. This sequence joins TRBV27 and TRBJ2-7; 8 bases align to TRBD2. Germline-derived CDR1 and CDR2 are MNHEY and SMNVEV (reference sequence). CDR3 length: 14 amino acids. V dropped 6 bases and J dropped 3; count of bases not matched to a gene: 7. In DNA form, the CDR3 reads TGTGCCAGCAGCCCAGCGGGAGTAAACTACGAGCAGTACTTC. Amino acid sequence: CASSPAGVNYEQYF.

This rearrangement joins TRBV28 to TRBJ1-2; the D is unclear. Germline-derived CDR1 and CDR2 are MDHEN and SYDVKM. CDR3 length: 16 residues. V was pared by 5 bases and J by 7 bases, with 23 bases between. In nucleotides, the CDR3 is TGTGCCAGCAGTCCCTACGGACGGATAGATAGGACTGGCTACACCTTC. Its translation is CASSPYGRIDRTGYTF.

This clonotype appeared many times. The chain employs TRBV18 and TRBJ2-7; TRBD1 matches 10 bases. The CDR3 extends over 15 amino acids. Germline values: CDR1 KGHSH, CDR2 LQKENI. V trimming: 6 bases; J trimming: 3 bases; junction bases outside the gene matches: 8. CDR3 nucleotides: TGTGCCAGCTCCCCAGGACAGGGGGGGAGCTACGAGCAGTACTTC. It yields the protein CASSPGQGGSYEQYF.

Ten or more counts support this clonotype. CDR3 sequence: CASSPTPSSYEQYV. CDR3 bases: TGTGCCAGCTCACCAACCCCCAGCTCCTACGAGCAGTACGTC. This chain connects TRBV18 to TRBJ2-7, with D uncertain. This CDR3 has 14 amino acids. The V end was cut by 2 bases, the J end by 0 bases, with 8 bases between. The germline gives CDR1 KGHSH, CDR2 LQKENI.

This clonotype appeared many times. J is TRBJ2-2 and V is TRBV7-3; no clear D. Germline CDR1 reads SGHTA; CDR2 reads FQGTGA. Trimming shortened V by 2 bases and J by 4 bases, and 8 bases separated the two germline ends. The CDR3 is made up of 14 amino acids. CDR3 sequence: CASSLSLLTGELFF. The CDR3 DNA follows: TGTGCCAGCAGCTTATCGCTCCTCACCGGGGAGCTGTTTTTT.

This clonotype occurred many times. The chain couples TRBV9 to TRBJ2-2; D is ambiguous. The CDR3 is 14 residues long. V shed 0 bases and J shed 4 bases, with 7 bases lying between them. Germline V lookup: CDR1 SGDLS, CDR2 YYNGEE. The CDR3 DNA follows: TGTGCCAGCAGCGTAGGCGTTTCCACCGGGGAGCTGTTTTTT. It encodes CASSVGVSTGELFF.

Ten or more counts support this clonotype. The rearrangement uses TRBV9 and TRBJ2-1; D perhaps matches TRBD2 (6 bases). The CDR3 consists of 13 residues. The germline V and J ends were trimmed by 4 bases and 6 bases, with 11 bases remaining between them. Germline-derived CDR1 and CDR2 are SGDLS and YYNGEE. The CDR3 coding sequence is TGTGCCAGCAGCCCTTTCGGGGGCAATGAGCAGTTCTTC. Its protein product is CASSPFGGNEQFF.

This clonotype was picked up many times. The J gene is TRBJ2-1, the V gene TRBV12-3 or TRBV12-4; D may be TRBD2 (5 bases). V lost 3 bases to trimming and J lost 4 bases, with 13 bases between them. The CDR3 is 15 residues long. CDR3 amino acids: CASSFPLARYNEQFF. The CDR3 bases are TGTGCCAGCAGTTTTCCGCTAGCTCGGTACAATGAGCAGTTCTTC.

Many counts were recorded for this clonotype. V gene TRBV12-3 or TRBV12-4 combines with J gene TRBJ2-5; 10 bases are shared with TRBD1. The CDR3 sequence is 16 residues long. With 4 bases clipped from V and 2 bases from J, the junction kept 7 bases outside the gene matches. In DNA, the CDR3 is TGTGCCAGCAGTTCTGCGGGACAGGGGTTTCAAGAGACCCAGTACTTC. Its protein is CASSSAGQGFQETQYF.

This clonotype occurred a few times. This chain joins TRBV10-1 and TRBJ2-7; D gene unclear. V gave up 1 base and J gave up 6 bases, with 19 bases separating them. The CDR3 has 16 amino acids. CDR1 and CDR2 from the germline V gene are WNHNN and SYGVQD (reference sequence). CDR3 DNA sequence: TGCGCCAGCAGTGAGTTCGGTTGGCTACCTGGTTCCGAGCAGTACTTC. Translating gives CASSEFGWLPGSEQYF.

This clonotype has a handful of counts. The chain carries TRBV19 and TRBJ2-1; TRBD1 is a possible D gene (6 bases). CDR3 length equals 18 residues. CDR1 and CDR2 from the germline V gene are LNHDA and SQIVND (reference sequence). V lost 2 bases and J 3 bases, leaving 20 bases between the germline ends. CDR3 DNA: TGTGCCAGTAGTATAACCCAAGACAGGCTGAACTTCTACAATGAGCAGTTCTTC. Amino acid sequence: CASSITQDRLNFYNEQFF.

Ten or more counts support this clonotype. The chain has TRBV20-1 and TRBJ2-1; D may be TRBD1 or TRBD2 (6 bases each). CDR1 and CDR2 (germline): DFQATT, SNEGSKA (reference sequence). CDR3 length: 12 amino acids. V was cut by 4 bases and J by 9 bases, with 13 bases left in between. CDR3 nucleotide sequence: TGCAGTGCTAACATGGGGGGCGGTGAGCAGTTCTTC. Amino acids: CSANMGGGEQFF.

The V call is TRBV9, the J call TRBJ2-3; D perhaps matches TRBD2 (5 bases). V was clipped by 1 base and J by 2 bases, with 32 bases between them. The germline gives CDR1 SGDLS, CDR2 YYNGEE. The CDR3 spans 22 residues. CDR3 amino acids: CASSVKPPVPGLGGLITDTQYF. CDR3 nucleotide sequence: TGTGCCAGCAGCGTAAAACCGCCTGTACCCGGCCTGGGCGGGCTCATCACAGATACGCAGTATTTT.

This clonotype was detected many times. The chain links TRBV20-1 to TRBJ1-1; D unresolved. The CDR3 is made up of 8 amino acids. Germline V gives CDR1 DFQATT, CDR2 SNEGSKA (reference sequence). CDR3 nucleotides: TGCAGGGGGAAAGGAGCTTTCTTT. Its protein is CRGKGAFF.

This clonotype was counted at least ten times. This rearrangement joins TRBV5-8 to TRBJ1-2; tentative D call: TRBD1 (6 bases). The CDR3 totals 15 residues. V lost 4 bases to trimming and J lost 7 bases, with 20 bases between them. Germline CDR1 and CDR2: SGHTS and YDEGEE. The CDR3 sequence: CASSPRTDFWSGYTF. DNA of the CDR3: TGTGCCAGCAGCCCGAGGACAGATTTTTGGAGTGGCTACACCTTC.

V and J are TRBV5-8 and TRBJ2-5; no clear D. This CDR3 spans 11 amino acids. V was pared by 5 bases and J by 8 bases, with 10 bases between. From germline, CDR1 is SGHTS and CDR2 YDEGEE. The CDR3 reads CASRTSRTQYF. CDR3 sequence (DNA): TGTGCCAGCAGGACAAGCAGAACCCAGTACTTC. Supplemented by reference TRBV5-8 and TRBJ2-5, the full variable domain reads EAGVTQSPTHLIKTRGQQATLRCSPISGHTSVYWYQQALGLGLQFLLWYDEGEERNRGNFPPRFSGRQFPNYSSELNVNALELEDSALYLCASRTSRTQYFGPGTRLLVL.

This clonotype was seen a handful of times. The final CDR3 position lacks the conserved phenylalanine or tryptophan, pointing to a likely read error. The V gene is TRBV7-9, the J gene TRBJ2-1; 7 nucleotides align to TRBD2. The CDR3 loop spans 15 amino acids. CDR1 and CDR2 (germline): SEHNR, FQNEAQ (reference sequence). The V segment lost 3 bases and the J segment 2 bases; nucleotides outside the gene matches: 4. The CDR3 nucleotides read TGTGCCAGCAGCTTCCTAGCGGCAGCCTACAATGAGCAGTTCGTC. Translation: CASSFLAAAYNEQFV.

The V call is TRBV20-1, the J call TRBJ1-1, with D perhaps matching TRBD1 (6 bases). V gave up 3 bases and J gave up 3 bases, with 11 bases separating them. The CDR3 loop spans 13 amino acids. Germline CDR1 and CDR2: DFQATT and SNEGSKA (reference sequence). The CDR3 loop is CSASARGYTEAFF. The CDR3 DNA reads TGCAGTGCTAGTGCCAGGGGATACACTGAAGCTTTCTTT.

Concerning this clonotype itself: One base away lies a much larger clone, so this may be a sequencing read error. The chain uses TRBV30 and TRBJ1-5; D is perhaps TRBD1 (5 bases). CDR1 GTSNPN and CDR2 SVGIG come from the germline V gene (reference sequence). The CDR3 spans 17 residues. V dropped 1 base and J dropped 1 base, with 17 bases sitting between them. The CDR3 is CAWSAPGWRGSNQPQHF. Here the CDR3 DNA reads TGTGCCTGGAGTGCCCCGGGGTGGCGGGGGAGCAATCAGCCCCAGCATTTT.

This clonotype was seen once. A read error may be the cause here, since a much bigger clone is one base away. The chain links TRBV29-1 to TRBJ1-2; 7 nucleotides align to TRBD1. CDR3 length equals 14 residues. Germline assignment: CDR1 SQVTM and CDR2 ANQGSEA. The V segment lost 1 base and the J segment 4 bases; nucleotides outside the gene matches: 6. The CDR3 reads CSVEVAGGSYGYTF. CDR3 DNA sequence: TGCAGCGTTGAAGTGGCAGGGGGGAGCTATGGCTACACCTTC.

This clonotype was found many times. As DNA, the CDR3 is TGTGCCAGCAGCTTAGCGACGAACACCGGGGAGCTGTTTTTT. It encodes CASSLATNTGELFF. The chain joins TRBV7-2 to TRBJ2-2; D is uncertain. The germline gives CDR1 SGHTA, CDR2 FQGNSA. V lost 0 bases, J lost 0 bases, and 2 bases lay in between. The CDR3 has 14 residues.

This clonotype was counted many times. The chain carries TRBV29-1 and TRBJ2-2, with 10 positions matching TRBD1. The CDR3 has 16 residues. J gave up 5 bases and V 1 base, and 7 bases lay outside the gene matches. CDR1 and CDR2 from the germline V gene are SQVTM and ANQGSEA. CDR3 amino acids: CSVEGGQGRRTGELFF. DNA for the CDR3: TGCAGCGTTGAAGGGGGACAGGGGCGCAGGACCGGGGAGCTGTTTTTT.